The 13 T cell receptor beta chains below were found in one sample sequenced in a study of blood T cell repertoires in COVID-19. The protocol was immunoSEQ multiplex PCR, while the TCRdb copy is restricted to in-frame clones and leaves out a portion. Found here are around 120,000 clones, about 90% of them singletons; the top ten hold 3.8%. The sequenced sample consisted of peripheral blood. The source of these receptors is a woman aged 55-69 years with COVID-19, enrolled during active disease.

V is TRBV11-1 and J is TRBJ2-7, with TRBD1 as a possible D gene (6 bases). Trimming shortened V by 1 base and J by 3 bases, and 10 bases separated the two germline ends. The germline CDR1 and CDR2 sequences are SGHAT and FQDESV (reference sequence). The CDR3 is made up of 14 amino acids. CDR3 sequence reads: CASSLGQAYYEQYF. Here the CDR3 DNA reads TGTGCCAGCAGCTTAGGACAGGCTTACTACGAGCAGTACTTC.

The rearrangement links TRBV9 to TRBJ2-3, with D possibly matching TRBD2 (6 bases). The germline CDR1 and CDR2 sequences are SGDLS and YYNGEE. V was clipped by 1 base and J by 1 base, with 13 bases between them. CDR3 length equals 16 residues. The CDR3 nucleotides are TGTGCCAGCAGCGTACGCCGCGGGGCCCGCACAGATACGCAGTATTTT. It codes for CASSVRRGARTDTQYF.

The gene calls are TRBV15 and TRBJ1-5; 10 bases map to TRBD1. Germline CDR1 reads LNHNV; CDR2 reads YYDKDF (reference sequence). V shed 0 bases, J shed 2 bases, and the junction held 4 bases outside the gene matches. The CDR3 sequence is 17 residues long. The CDR3 DNA is TGTGCCACCAGCAGAGAATTAGGGACAGGGGGCAATCAGCCCCAGCATTTT. Protein sequence: CATSRELGTGGNQPQHF. Variable domain in full (rest from reference TRBV15 and TRBJ1-5): DAMVIQNPRYQVTQFGKPVTLSCSQTLNHNVMYWYQQKSSQAPKLLFHYYDKDFNNEADTPDNFQSRRPNTSFCFLDIRSPGLGDTAMYLCATSRELGTGGNQPQHFGDGTRLSIL.

This chain uses TRBV5-6 with TRBJ2-7; tentatively, D is TRBD2 (6 bases). The CDR3 is 16 residues long. V was shortened by 2 bases and J by 0 bases, with 15 bases between the two germline ends. Per the germline V gene, CDR1 is SGHDT and CDR2 is YYEEEE. CDR3 nucleotide sequence: TGTGCCAGCAGCTTTGGGATAGCGGTAAGCTCCTACGAGCAGTACTTC. It is translated as CASSFGIAVSSYEQYF.

J is TRBJ1-1 and V is TRBV5-6; a weak D match, TRBD1 (5 bases). The germline V and J ends were trimmed by 4 bases and 10 bases, with 23 bases remaining between them. CDR1 SGHDT and CDR2 YYEEEE come from the germline V gene. This CDR3 comprises 15 residues. CDR3 protein: CASSLVGRGAQGAFF. CDR3 nucleotide sequence: TGTGCCAGCAGCCTGGTGGGGAGGGGCGCCCAAGGAGCTTTCTTT. Supplemented by reference TRBV5-6 and TRBJ1-1, the full variable domain reads DAGVTQSPTHLIKTRGQQVTLRCSPKSGHDTVSWYQQALGQGPQFIFQYYEEEERQRGNFPDRFSGHQFPNYSSELNVNALLLGDSALYLCASSLVGRGAQGAFFGQGTRLTVV.

This clone was counted once. The rearrangement joins TRBV18 to TRBJ2-7; TRBD2 might be the D (6 bases). The CDR3 has 15 residues. The V gene's germline CDR1 is KGHSH and CDR2 LQKENI. V lost 3 bases, J lost 3 bases, and 15 bases lay in between. The CDR3 DNA is TGTGCCAGCTCACCCCGAAGTTCCGGGGGCTACGAGCAGTACTTC. Protein product: CASSPRSSGGYEQYF.

The gene calls are TRBV7-2 and TRBJ2-5, with a weak D call TRBD2 (7 bases). The V gene lost 7 bases and the J gene lost 4 bases, with 16 bases spanning the gap. Germline V gene data show CDR1 as SGHTA and CDR2 as FQGNSA. This CDR3 has 14 amino acids. The CDR3 region is CASTQGWGGETQYF. The CDR3, as DNA: TGTGCCAGCACCCAGGGGTGGGGGGGAGAGACCCAGTACTTC.

This clone has only one observation. The CDR3 reads CASSPMTPGQGALDTQYF. CDR3 DNA: TGTGCCAGCTCACCTATGACACCGGGACAGGGGGCTTTAGATACGCAGTATTTT. V and J are TRBV18 and TRBJ2-3, with 12 bases identical to TRBD1. The CDR3 contains 18 residues. V dropped 3 bases and J dropped 5; count of bases not matched to a gene: 12. Germline lookup yields CDR1 KGHSH and CDR2 LQKENI.

This clone was seen more than once but under ten times. This chain connects TRBV3-1 (or the pseudogene TRBV3-2) to TRBJ2-1; D call uncertain. Trimming took 3 bases from V and 4 from J, leaving 10 bases between them. In germline, CDR1 is LGHDT, CDR2 YNNKEL (reference sequence). This CDR3 is 14 amino acids long. The CDR3: CASSHAEVYNEQFF. CDR3 coding DNA: TGTGCCAGCAGCCACGCGGAAGTGTACAATGAGCAGTTCTTC.

This chain links TRBV7-9 with TRBJ2-6; 9 bases are a match to TRBD1. In germline, CDR1 is SEHNR, CDR2 FQNEAQ (reference sequence). The CDR3 runs 17 residues. J was trimmed by 1 base and V by 3 bases; bases with no gene match: 4. CDR3 nucleotide sequence: TGTGCCAGCAGCTTGCCGGGACAGGGTTCTGGGGCCAACGTCCTGACTTTC. This codes for CASSLPGQGSGANVLTF.

The chain carries TRBV3-1 (or the pseudogene TRBV3-2) and TRBJ2-3, with D tentatively TRBD2 (5 bases). V was trimmed by 4 bases and J by 6 bases, leaving 8 bases between them. Germline CDR1 and CDR2: LGHDT and YNNKEL (reference sequence). This CDR3 contains 12 residues. The CDR3 sequence: CASSRGQDTQYF. The CDR3 DNA reads as TGTGCCAGCAGCCGAGGGCAGGATACGCAGTATTTT.

V is TRBV19 and J is TRBJ1-1; D is unresolved. Between the trimmed V and J ends, which lost 0 bases and 1 base, there was a span of 9 bases. The CDR3 is made up of 15 amino acids. Germline CDR1 is LNHDA and CDR2 is SQIVND (reference sequence). The CDR3 loop reads CASSIDLGTNTEAFF. The CDR3 bases are TGTGCCAGTAGTATAGATCTAGGAACGAACACTGAAGCTTTCTTT.

The CDR3 is CASRGGYTEAFF. The CDR3 DNA reads TGTGCCAGTAGAGGGGGCTATACTGAAGCTTTCTTT. The chain uses TRBV19 and TRBJ1-1; 7 bases are a match to TRBD1. Germline CDR1 and CDR2: LNHDA and SQIVND (reference sequence). Unmatched junction bases numbered 3, after V lost 6 bases and J lost 5 bases. The length of the CDR3 is 12 residues.